Sequencing of this TCR beta chain was carried out in a study of shared clonotypes between healthy human individuals (TCRdb year 2020). Broadly, across the study: The cohort included three men and a couple of women between 18 and 49 years of age. For each donor, three plates each were used for CD4 naive and CD4 memory, two plates were used for CD8 naive, and one plate was used for CD8 memory. To estimate repertoire size and how much clonotype sharing occurs between individuals, the study deeply sequenced the blood TCR repertoires of several healthy adults. Different laboratories and diverse techniques were used to prepare libraries and sequence TCR repertoires, to increase sequencing depth and limit assay-specific biases. Between about 0.9 and 9 billion PBMCs per donor were obtained by leukapheresis.

Results the study describes overall, beyond this receptor: Sampling was limited to blood, and TCR repertoires in tissue likely differ from TCR repertoires in blood. Clonotypes shared by all four sorted-subset donors showed higher generation probabilities than non-shared clonotypes. Incomplete sequencing was indicated by rarefaction of sorted-subset datasets, despite the large sequencing depth. Across four donors, about 4.5% of naive CD4, around 3.3% of naive CD8, about 2.3% of memory CD4, and approximately 0.42% of memory CD8 clonotypes were shared. Because the study included only a small number of donors, the genetic and exposure-history diversity represented was limited. Pairwise subsampling led to the expectation that sequencing depth would affect the degree of clonotype sharing among donors. Naive subsets generally had larger estimated clonotype richness than memory subsets.

The donors were healthy, HIV-negative adults who had no recently reported acute infections or vaccinations. Every donor was a Caucasian adult living in Nashville, Tennessee, USA. CD4+ T cells were enriched by magnetic negative selection, after which naive cells were positively selected on CD45RA and the negative fraction was taken as the memory subset. After blood collection by leukapheresis, PBMCs were isolated using Ficoll-Histopaque density gradient centrifugation and then cryopreserved in the vapor phase of liquid nitrogen. Purity and quantity of every magnetically sorted T cell population were checked by analytical flow cytometry. From each sorted fraction, genomic DNA was isolated and quantified by UV absorbance on a Nanodrop 2000c. Using the deep immunoSEQ assay, TCR CDR3 regions were amplified from genomic DNA by multiplex PCR. Extracted genomic DNA from each cell subset was distributed evenly across all wells of several immunoSEQ 96-well plates, and each plate was treated as a replicate. For sorted subsets, roughly 200 ng of genomic DNA, equivalent to 25,000 to 35,000 T cell genomes, went into each replicate PCR. Purified libraries were measured with a Qubit 3.0 fluorometer, size-checked on a Bioanalyzer 2100, and measured again with the KAPA Library Quantification kit. Every immunoSEQ 96-well plate was sequenced on a separate single-read 150-cycle Illumina NextSeq 550 flow cell. On the study's bioinformatics: Because only junctional sequences without quality scores were contained in the immunoSEQ output, filtering matching that applied to full-length reads could not be performed. To assign V/J genes and CDR3, sequences were annotated using PyIR, a Python wrapper for IgBLAST v1.9, with IMGT germline references. Reads were removed for weak V/J assignments (E-value above 1e-6), missing CDR3, stop codons, out-of-frame junctions, or ambiguous translated residues. V3J clonotypes were defined as sequences sharing an identical inferred V gene, J gene, and CDR3 amino acid sequence. Percentage overlap between repertoires was computed as shared unique clonotypes divided by the size of the smaller repertoire. RTK rarefaction, the Chao1 estimator, and Recon v2.1 estimates of unobserved clonotypes were used to assess repertoire richness. Generation probabilities were computed with OLGA for all TCRbeta clonotypes obtained by the gDNA method from four donors. TCRdb retrieved this table from immuneACCESS and kept in-frame rearrangements only. Not all clones are present; in checked studies, unresolved V genes account for under half, and no reason is known for the remainder. V and J calls and clone size come straight from that table; D and trimming were deduced from the DNA. A total of 2 million to 3 million clones appear in this sample, 93% of them only once. 0.35% to 0.45% of the sample is in the top ten clones.

Worth noting for this clone: Which antigen it targets is not known. Per-base qualities were not stored, and no clone one base away is much larger.

The TCR originated in a man aged 18-30 years in good health. Some clones in this sample may be carry-over from other donors' samples. The sequenced material came from naive CD4+ T cells from PBMCs. Taken with the paper, the label for cell subset or site translates to: CD45RA+ positively selected.

The CDR3 corresponds to CASSLDSRSNQPQHF. The DNA is TGTGCCAGCAGCTTAGATTCAAGAAGCAATCAGCCCCAGCATTTT. In this chain, TRBV11-2 is recombined with TRBJ1-5, with the D gene call left open. The V end loses 0 bases and the J end loses 1 base, and a stretch of 7 bases separates them. From its cysteine to its phenylalanine, the CDR3 spans 15 amino acids. The entry retains the CDR3 DNA only, 45 bases that are in frame from base 1. CDR1 is given as SGHAT and CDR2 as FQNNGV, both from the germline V gene.